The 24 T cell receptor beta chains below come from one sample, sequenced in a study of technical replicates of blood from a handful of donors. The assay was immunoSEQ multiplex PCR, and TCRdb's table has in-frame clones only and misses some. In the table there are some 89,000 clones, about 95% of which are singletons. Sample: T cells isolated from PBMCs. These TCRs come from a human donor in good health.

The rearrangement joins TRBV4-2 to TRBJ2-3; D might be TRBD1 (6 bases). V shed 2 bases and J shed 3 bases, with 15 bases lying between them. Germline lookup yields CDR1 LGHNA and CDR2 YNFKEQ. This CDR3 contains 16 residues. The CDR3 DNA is TGTGCCAGCAGCCAACCTTCCTCTACAGGGACAGATACGCAGTATTTT. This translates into CASSQPSSTGTDTQYF.

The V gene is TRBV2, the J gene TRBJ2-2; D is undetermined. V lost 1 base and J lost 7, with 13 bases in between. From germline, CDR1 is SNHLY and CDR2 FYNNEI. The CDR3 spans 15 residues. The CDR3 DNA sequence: TGTGCCAGCAGTGAAGAGTATAGCTCGGACGGGGAGCTGTTTTTT. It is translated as CASSEEYSSDGELFF.

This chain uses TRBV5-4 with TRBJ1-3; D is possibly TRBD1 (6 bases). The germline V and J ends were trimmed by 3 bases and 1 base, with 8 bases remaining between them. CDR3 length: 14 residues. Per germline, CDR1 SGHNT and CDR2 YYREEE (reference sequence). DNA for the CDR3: TGTGCCAGCAGCTCCAGGGGTTCTGGAAACACCATATATTTT. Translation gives CASSSRGSGNTIYF.

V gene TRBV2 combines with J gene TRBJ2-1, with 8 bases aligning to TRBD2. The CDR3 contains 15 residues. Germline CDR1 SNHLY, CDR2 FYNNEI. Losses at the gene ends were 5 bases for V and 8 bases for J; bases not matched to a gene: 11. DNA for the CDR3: TGTGCCAGCAGTCTCGCCGGGACTAGTATCGATGAGCAGTTCTTC. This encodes CASSLAGTSIDEQFF.

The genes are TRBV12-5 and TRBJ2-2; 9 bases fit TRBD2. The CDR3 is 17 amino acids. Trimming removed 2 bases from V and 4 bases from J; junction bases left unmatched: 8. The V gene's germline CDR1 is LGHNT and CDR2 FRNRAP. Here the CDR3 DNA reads TGTGCTAGTGGTTTGCTCGCCGGGACTAGCAGCACCGGGGAGCTGTTTTTT. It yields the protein CASGLLAGTSSTGELFF.

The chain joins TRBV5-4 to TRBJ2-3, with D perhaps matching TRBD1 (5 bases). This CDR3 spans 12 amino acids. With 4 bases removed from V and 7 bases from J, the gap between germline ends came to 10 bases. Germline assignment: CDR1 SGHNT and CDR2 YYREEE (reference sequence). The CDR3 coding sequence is TGTGCCAGCAGCCAAGACAGAAATACGCAGTATTTT. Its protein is CASSQDRNTQYF.

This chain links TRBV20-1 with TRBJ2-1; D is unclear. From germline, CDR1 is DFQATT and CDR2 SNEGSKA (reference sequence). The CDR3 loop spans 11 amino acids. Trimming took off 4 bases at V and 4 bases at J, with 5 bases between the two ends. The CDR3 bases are TGCAGTGCTAAACAGTACAATGAGCAGTTCTTC. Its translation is CSAKQYNEQFF.

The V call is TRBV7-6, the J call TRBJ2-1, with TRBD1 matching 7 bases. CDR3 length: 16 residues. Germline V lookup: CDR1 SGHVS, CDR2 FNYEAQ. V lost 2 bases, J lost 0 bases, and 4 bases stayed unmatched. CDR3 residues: CASSLNRGSSYNEQFF. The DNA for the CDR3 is TGTGCCAGCAGCTTAAACAGGGGAAGCTCCTACAATGAGCAGTTCTTC.

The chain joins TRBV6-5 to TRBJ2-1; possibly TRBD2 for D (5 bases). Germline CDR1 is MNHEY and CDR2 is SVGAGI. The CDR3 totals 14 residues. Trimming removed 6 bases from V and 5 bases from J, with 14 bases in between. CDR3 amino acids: CASRIRGADNEQFF. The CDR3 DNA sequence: TGTGCCAGCAGGATCCGGGGAGCCGACAATGAGCAGTTCTTC.

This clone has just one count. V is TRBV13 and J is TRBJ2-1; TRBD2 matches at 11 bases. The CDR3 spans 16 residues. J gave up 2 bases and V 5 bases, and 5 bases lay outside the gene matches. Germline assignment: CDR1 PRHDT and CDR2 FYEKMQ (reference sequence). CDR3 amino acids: CASSLGTSGAYNEQFF. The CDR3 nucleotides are TGTGCCAGCAGCCTCGGGACTAGCGGAGCCTACAATGAGCAGTTCTTC.

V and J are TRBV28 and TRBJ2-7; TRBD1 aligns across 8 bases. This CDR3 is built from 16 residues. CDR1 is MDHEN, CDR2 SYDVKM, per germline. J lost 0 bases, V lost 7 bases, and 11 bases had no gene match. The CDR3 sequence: CASIPNWGQVSYEQYF. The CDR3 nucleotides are TGTGCCAGCATCCCTAATTGGGGACAGGTCTCCTACGAGCAGTACTTC. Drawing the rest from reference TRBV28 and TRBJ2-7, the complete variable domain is DVKVTQSSRYLVKRTGEKVFLECVQDMDHENMFWYRQDPGLGLRLIYFSYDVKMKEKGDIPEGYSVSREKKERFSLILESASTNQTSMYLCASIPNWGQVSYEQYFGPGTRLTVT.

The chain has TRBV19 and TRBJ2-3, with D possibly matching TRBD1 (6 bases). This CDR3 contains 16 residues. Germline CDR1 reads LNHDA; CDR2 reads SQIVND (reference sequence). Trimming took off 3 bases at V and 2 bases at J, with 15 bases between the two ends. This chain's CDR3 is CASSITQGSLTDTQYF. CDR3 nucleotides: TGTGCCAGTAGTATCACACAGGGAAGCCTCACAGATACGCAGTATTTT.

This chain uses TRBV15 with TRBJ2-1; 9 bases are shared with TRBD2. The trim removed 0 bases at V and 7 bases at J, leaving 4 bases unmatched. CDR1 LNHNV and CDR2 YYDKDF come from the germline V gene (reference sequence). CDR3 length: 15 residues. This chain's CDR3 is CATSREREGTNEQFF. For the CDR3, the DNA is TGTGCCACCAGCAGAGAGCGGGAGGGTACTAATGAGCAGTTCTTC.

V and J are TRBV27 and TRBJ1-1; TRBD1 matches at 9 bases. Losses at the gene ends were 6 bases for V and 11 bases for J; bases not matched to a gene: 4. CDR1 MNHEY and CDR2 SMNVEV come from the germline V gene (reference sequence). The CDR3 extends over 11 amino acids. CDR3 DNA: TGTGCCAGCAGGACAGGGGGGAGGGCTTTCTTT. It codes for CASRTGGRAFF.

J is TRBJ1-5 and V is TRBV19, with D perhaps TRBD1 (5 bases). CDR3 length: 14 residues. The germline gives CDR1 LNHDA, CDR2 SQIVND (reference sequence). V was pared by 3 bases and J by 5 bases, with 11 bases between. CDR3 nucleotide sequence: TGTGCCAGTAGTATTCGGGGGGAAGATCAGCCCCAGCATTTT. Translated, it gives CASSIRGEDQPQHF.

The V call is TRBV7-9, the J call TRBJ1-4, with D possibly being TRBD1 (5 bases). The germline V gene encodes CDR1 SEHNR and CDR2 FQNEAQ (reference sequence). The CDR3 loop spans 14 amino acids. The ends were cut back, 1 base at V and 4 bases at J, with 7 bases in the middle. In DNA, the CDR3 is TGTGCCAGCAGCTTAGTACAGGATAATGAAAAACTGTTTTTT. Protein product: CASSLVQDNEKLFF.

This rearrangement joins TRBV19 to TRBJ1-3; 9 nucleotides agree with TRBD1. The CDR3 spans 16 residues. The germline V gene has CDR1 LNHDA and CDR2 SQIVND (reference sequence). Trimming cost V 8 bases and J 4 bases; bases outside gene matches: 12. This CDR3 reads CASSSFRTGEGNTIYF. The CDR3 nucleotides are TGTGCCAGTTCGAGCTTTAGGACAGGGGAGGGAAACACCATATATTTT.

CDR3: CASSDLGQSNQPQHF. CDR3 in DNA: TGTGCCAGCAGTGATTTGGGACAGAGCAATCAGCCCCAGCATTTT. The V and J genes are TRBV2 and TRBJ1-5; 7 bases are a match to TRBD1. Germline-derived CDR1 and CDR2 are SNHLY and FYNNEI. This CDR3 has 15 residues. V shed 3 bases and J 1 base; nucleotides not matched to a gene: 3.

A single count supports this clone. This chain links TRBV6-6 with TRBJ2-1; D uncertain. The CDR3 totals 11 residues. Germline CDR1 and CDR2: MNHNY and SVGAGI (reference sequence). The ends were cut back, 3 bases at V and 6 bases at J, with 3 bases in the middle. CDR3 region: CASSYINEQFF. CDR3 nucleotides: TGTGCCAGCAGTTATATCAATGAGCAGTTCTTC.

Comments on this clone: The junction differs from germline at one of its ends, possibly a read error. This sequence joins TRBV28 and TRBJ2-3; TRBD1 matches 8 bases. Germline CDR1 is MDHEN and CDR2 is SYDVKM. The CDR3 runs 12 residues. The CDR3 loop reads CASNPGTGTQYF. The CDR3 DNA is TGTGCCAGCAACCCCGGGACAGGTACGCAGTATTTT.

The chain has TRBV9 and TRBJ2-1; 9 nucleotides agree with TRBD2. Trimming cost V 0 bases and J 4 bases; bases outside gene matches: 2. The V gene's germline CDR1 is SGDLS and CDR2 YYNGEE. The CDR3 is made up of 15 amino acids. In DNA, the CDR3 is TGTGCCAGCAGCGTAGCTCTAGCGGGATACAATGAGCAGTTCTTC. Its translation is CASSVALAGYNEQFF.

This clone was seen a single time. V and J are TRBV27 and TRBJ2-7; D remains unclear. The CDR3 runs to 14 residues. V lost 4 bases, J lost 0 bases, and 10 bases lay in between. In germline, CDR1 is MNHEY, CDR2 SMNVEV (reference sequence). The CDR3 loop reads CASSSYTDSYEQYF. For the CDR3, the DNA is TGTGCCAGCAGTTCGTACACAGACTCCTACGAGCAGTACTTC.

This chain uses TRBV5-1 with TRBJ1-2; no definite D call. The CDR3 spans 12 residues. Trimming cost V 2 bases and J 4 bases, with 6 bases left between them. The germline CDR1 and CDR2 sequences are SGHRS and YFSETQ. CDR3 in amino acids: CASSLDFYGYTF. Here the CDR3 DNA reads TGCGCCAGCAGCTTAGACTTCTATGGCTACACCTTC.

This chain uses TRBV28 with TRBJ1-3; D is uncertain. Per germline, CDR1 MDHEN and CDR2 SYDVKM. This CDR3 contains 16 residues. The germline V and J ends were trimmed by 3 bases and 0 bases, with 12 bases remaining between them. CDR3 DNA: TGTGCCAGCAGTTTTAGTACGTCCTCCTCTGGAAACACCATATATTTT. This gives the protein CASSFSTSSSGNTIYF.